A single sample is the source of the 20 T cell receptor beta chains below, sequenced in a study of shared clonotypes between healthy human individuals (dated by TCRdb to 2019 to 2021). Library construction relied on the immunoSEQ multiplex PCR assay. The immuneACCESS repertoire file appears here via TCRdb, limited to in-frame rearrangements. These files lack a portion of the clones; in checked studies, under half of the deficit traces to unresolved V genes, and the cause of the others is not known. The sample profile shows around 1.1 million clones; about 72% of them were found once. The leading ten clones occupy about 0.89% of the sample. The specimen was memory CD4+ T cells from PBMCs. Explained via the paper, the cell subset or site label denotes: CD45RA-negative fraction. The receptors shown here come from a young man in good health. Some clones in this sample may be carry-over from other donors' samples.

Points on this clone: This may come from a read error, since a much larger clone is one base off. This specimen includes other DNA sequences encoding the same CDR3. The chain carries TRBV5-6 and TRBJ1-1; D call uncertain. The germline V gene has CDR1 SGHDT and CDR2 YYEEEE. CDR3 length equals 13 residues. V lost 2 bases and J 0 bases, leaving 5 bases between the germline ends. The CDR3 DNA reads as TGTGCCAGCAGCTTAAGGATGAACACTGAAGCTTTCTTT. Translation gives CASSLRMNTEAFF.

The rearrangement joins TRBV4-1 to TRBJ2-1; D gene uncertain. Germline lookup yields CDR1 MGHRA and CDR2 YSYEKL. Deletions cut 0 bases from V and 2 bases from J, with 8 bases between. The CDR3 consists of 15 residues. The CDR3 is CASSQDWSTYNEQFF. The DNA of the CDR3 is TGCGCCAGCAGCCAAGATTGGAGTACCTACAATGAGCAGTTCTTC.

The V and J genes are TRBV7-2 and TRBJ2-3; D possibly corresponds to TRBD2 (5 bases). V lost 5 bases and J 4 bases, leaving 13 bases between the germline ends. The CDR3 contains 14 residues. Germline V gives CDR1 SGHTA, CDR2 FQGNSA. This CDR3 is CASSKGLTPDTQYF. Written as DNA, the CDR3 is TGTGCCAGCAGCAAAGGACTTACCCCAGATACGCAGTATTTT.

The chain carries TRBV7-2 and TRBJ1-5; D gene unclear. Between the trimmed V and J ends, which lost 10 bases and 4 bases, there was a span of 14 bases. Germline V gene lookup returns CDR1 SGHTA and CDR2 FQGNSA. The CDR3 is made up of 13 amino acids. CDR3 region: CATAPGINQPQHF. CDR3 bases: TGTGCCACTGCACCGGGGATAAATCAGCCCCAGCATTTT.

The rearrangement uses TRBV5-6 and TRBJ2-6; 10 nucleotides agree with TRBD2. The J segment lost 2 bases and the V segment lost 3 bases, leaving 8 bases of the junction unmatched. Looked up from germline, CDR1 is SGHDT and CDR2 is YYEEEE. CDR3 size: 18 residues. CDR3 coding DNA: TGTGCCAGCAGCTATCGTCCTAGCGGGAGTACTGGGGCCAACGTCCTGACTTTC. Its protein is CASSYRPSGSTGANVLTF.

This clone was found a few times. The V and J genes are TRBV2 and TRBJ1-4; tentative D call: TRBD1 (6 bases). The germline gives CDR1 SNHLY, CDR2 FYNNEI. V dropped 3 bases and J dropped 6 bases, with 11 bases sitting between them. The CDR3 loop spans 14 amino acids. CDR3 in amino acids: CASSDRGLDEKLFF. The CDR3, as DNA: TGTGCCAGCAGTGATCGGGGGCTGGATGAAAAACTGTTTTTT.

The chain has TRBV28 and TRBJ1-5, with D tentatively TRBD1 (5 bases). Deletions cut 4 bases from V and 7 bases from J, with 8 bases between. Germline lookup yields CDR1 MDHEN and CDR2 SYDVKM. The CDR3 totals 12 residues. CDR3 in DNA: TGTGCCAGCAGTTCGTCAGGGCAGCCCCAGCATTTT. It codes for CASSSSGQPQHF.

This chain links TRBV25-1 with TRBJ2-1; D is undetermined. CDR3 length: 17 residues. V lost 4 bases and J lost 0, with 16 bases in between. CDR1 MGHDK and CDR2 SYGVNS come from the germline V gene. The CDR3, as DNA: TGTGCCAGCAGTGCCTCCCCCAGCGAGAGCTCCTACAATGAGCAGTTCTTC. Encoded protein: CASSASPSESSYNEQFF. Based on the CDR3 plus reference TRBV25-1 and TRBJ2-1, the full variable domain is EADIYQTPRYLVIGTGKKITLECSQTMGHDKMYWYQQDPGMELHLIHYSYGVNSTEKGDLSSESTVSRIRTEHFPLTLESARPSHTSQYLCASSASPSESSYNEQFFGPGTRLTVL.

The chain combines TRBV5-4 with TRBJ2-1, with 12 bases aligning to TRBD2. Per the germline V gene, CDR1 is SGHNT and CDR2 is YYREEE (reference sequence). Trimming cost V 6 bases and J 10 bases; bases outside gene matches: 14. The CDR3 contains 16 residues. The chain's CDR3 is CASTPGGLAGGSEQFF. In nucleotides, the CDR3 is TGTGCCAGCACCCCAGGAGGGCTAGCGGGAGGGTCAGAGCAGTTCTTC. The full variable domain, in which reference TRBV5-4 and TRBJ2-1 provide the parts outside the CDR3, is ETGVTQSPTHLIKTRGQQVTLRCSSQSGHNTVSWYQQALGQGPQFIFQYYREEENGRGNFPPRFSGLQFPNYSSELNVNALELDDSALYLCASTPGGLAGGSEQFFGPGTRLTVL.

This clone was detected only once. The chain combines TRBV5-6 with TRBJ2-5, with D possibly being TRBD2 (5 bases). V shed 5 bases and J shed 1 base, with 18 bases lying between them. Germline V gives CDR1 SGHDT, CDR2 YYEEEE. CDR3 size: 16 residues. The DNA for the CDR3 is TGTGCCAGCAGTTTAACCCTAGCAGTAGTCCAAGAGACCCAGTACTTC. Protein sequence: CASSLTLAVVQETQYF.

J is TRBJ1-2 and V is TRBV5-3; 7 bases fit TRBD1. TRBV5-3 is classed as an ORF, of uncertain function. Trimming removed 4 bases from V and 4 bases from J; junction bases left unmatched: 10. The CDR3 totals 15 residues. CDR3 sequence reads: CARSEGQAYRYGYTF. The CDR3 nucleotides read TGTGCCAGAAGCGAAGGACAGGCCTACCGCTATGGCTACACCTTC.

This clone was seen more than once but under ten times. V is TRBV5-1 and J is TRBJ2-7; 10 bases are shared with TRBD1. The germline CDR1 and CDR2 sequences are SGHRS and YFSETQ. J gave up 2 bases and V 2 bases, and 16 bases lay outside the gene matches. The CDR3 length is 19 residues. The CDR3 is CASSLPGQGIGSPTYEQYF. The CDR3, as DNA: TGCGCCAGCAGCTTACCGGGACAGGGGATCGGGAGTCCAACCTACGAGCAGTACTTC.

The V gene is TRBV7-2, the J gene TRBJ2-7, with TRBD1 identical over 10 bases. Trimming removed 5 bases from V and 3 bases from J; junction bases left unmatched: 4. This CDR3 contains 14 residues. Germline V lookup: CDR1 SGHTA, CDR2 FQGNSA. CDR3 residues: CASSADRGRYEQYF. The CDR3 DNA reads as TGTGCCAGCAGCGCAGACAGGGGGCGCTACGAGCAGTACTTC.

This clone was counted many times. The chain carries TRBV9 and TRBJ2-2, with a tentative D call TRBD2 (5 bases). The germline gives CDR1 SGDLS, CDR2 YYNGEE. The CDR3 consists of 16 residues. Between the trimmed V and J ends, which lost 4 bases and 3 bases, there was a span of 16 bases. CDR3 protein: CASSPRPVRDTGELFF. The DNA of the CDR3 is TGTGCCAGCAGCCCCCGTCCGGTGCGGGACACCGGGGAGCTGTTTTTT.

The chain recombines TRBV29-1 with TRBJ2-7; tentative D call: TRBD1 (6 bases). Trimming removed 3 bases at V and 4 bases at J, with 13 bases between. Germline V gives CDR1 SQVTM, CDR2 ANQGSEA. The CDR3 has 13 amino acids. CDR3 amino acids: CSVDAPGEYEQYF. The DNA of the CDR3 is TGCAGCGTTGATGCTCCAGGGGAATACGAGCAGTACTTC.

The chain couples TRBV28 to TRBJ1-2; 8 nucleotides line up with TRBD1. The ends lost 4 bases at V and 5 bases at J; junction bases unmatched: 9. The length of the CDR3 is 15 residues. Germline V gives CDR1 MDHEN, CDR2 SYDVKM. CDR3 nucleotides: TGTGCCAGCAGTTCGACGGGACAGGAAAGTTATGGCTACACCTTC. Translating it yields CASSSTGQESYGYTF.

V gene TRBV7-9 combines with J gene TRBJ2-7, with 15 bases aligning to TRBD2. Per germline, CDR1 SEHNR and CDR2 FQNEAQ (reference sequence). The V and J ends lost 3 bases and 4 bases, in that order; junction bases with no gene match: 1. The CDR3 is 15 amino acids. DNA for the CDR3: TGTGCCAGCAGCTTCGGGACTAGCGGGAGGTACGAGCAGTACTTC. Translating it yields CASSFGTSGRYEQYF.

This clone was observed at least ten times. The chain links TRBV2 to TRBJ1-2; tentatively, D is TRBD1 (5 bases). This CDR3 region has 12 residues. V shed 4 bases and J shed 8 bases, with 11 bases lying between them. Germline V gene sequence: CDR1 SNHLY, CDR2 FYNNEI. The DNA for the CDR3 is TGTGCCAGCAGTGCTGGGGGAGAAGGCTACACCTTC. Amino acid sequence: CASSAGGEGYTF.

DNA for the CDR3: TGCAGCGTTGGGACAGGCTCCCTTATGCGTCCAATCGAGCAGTACTTC. Amino acids: CSVGTGSLMRPIEQYF. This chain links TRBV29-1 with TRBJ2-7; 7 bases match TRBD1. CDR1 is SQVTM and CDR2 is ANQGSEA in the germline V gene. The junction had 18 bases not matched to a gene; V was cut back by 4 bases and J by 6 bases. The CDR3 has 16 residues.

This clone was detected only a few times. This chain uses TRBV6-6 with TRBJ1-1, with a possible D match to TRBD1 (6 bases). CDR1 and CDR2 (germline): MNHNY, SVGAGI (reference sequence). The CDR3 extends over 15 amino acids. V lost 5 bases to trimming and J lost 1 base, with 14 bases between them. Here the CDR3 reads CASSPTGTPNTEAFF. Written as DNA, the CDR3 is TGTGCCAGCAGTCCGACCGGGACACCGAACACTGAAGCTTTCTTT.